This T cell receptor (beta chain) was captured in a study of shared clonotypes between healthy human individuals. Findings and caveats of the study: Although depth was large, rarefaction showed that sequencing of the sorted subsets was incomplete.

Naive CD8 cells lacked CD45RO, underwent positive selection for CCR7 and left out terminally differentiated effector memory CD45RA+ cells. Every donor, a Caucasian adult, lived in Nashville, Tennessee. The sample holds one count of this clone. Its specificity is unknown. Only in-frame clones appear in the TCRdb table, and some are missing; sequencing was by immunoSEQ multiplex PCR. The sample yields around 2,100,000 clones, over 85% seen once. CDR3 size: 14 residues. Germline V gene sequence: CDR1 LNHNV, CDR2 YYDKDF (reference sequence). Germline trimming cut 0 bases from V and 2 bases from J; bases unmatched to any gene: 0.

The sequenced sample was naive CD8+ T cells sorted from blood. The chain carries TRBV15 and TRBJ2-5, with 7 bases that match TRBD2. The sequence came from a man younger than 35 in good health. The CDR3 loop is CATSREAGQETQYF. CDR3 in DNA: TGTGCCACCAGCAGAGAAGCGGGACAAGAGACCCAGTACTTC. The full variable domain, its missing parts supplied by reference TRBV15 and TRBJ2-5, is DAMVIQNPRYQVTQFGKPVTLSCSQTLNHNVMYWYQQKSSQAPKLLFHYYDKDFNNEADTPDNFQSRRPNTSFCFLDIRSPGLGDTAMYLCATSREAGQETQYFGPGTRLLVL.